The clone carrying this T cell receptor beta chain was seen ten or more times. What it binds is unknown. Using its own MiXCR run on the reads, TCRdb lists one record per CDR3 protein. The sample includes approximately 500,000 distinct CDR3 sequences, approximately 10% of them seen just once. The data stem from a study of T cell repertoires in cytomegalovirus infection. Study information: Public TCR beta signatures were indicative of both CMV infection and a matching HLA type.

Points from the study as a whole: Summed frequency of shared TCR beta families picked out CMV carriers who also had the relevant HLA. HLA-C-restricted, CMV-specific TCR beta clonotypes were dominant ex vivo.

The sample consisted of PBMCs. The clonotype comes from a human donor in good health (CMV status not recorded). Some clones in this sample may be carry-over from other donors' samples.

The DNA of the CDR3 is TGTGCCAGCAGGGACAGGGGGTTAGATGAAAAACTGTTTTTT. Translation gives CASRDRGLDEKLFF. The J gene is TRBJ1-4, the V gene TRBV12-3 or TRBV12-4, with TRBD1 matching 10 bases. V lost 6 bases, J lost 6 bases, and 4 bases stayed unmatched. The length of the CDR3 is 14 residues.